These 18 T cell receptor beta chains share one sample of origin, sequenced in a study of shared clonotypes between healthy human individuals. Profiled with immunoSEQ multiplex PCR; TCRdb holds only in-frame clones, not every one. This table holds approximately 840,000 clones, about 96% found once. Naive CD8 populations comprised CD45RO-negative cells positively selected for CCR7, excluding terminally differentiated effector memory CD45RA+ cells. Specimen: naive CD8+ T cells sorted from blood. All receptors derive from a man younger than 40 in good health.

The chain employs TRBV11-2 and TRBJ2-5, with D possibly being TRBD2 (6 bases). The CDR3 covers 14 residues. The germline gives CDR1 SGHAT, CDR2 FQNNGV. Trimming cost V 5 bases and J 5 bases, with 15 bases left between them. DNA of the CDR3: TGTGCCAGCAGCCCGGGGACTGCGGGGGAGACCCAGTACTTC. Translation: CASSPGTAGETQYF.

The chain has TRBV4-1 and TRBJ1-5, with D uncertain. The CDR3 consists of 15 residues. The germline V gene encodes CDR1 MGHRA and CDR2 YSYEKL. Deletions cut 1 base from V and 0 bases from J, with 7 bases between. The CDR3 bases are TGCGCCAGCAGCCAAGGCCACCTTAGCAATCAGCCCCAGCATTTT. Its translation is CASSQGHLSNQPQHF.

A remark on this clone: Compared with germline, one end of the junction differs, possibly owing to a read error. J is TRBJ2-7 and V is TRBV29-1; D remains unclear. This CDR3 contains 12 residues. Germline CDR1 and CDR2: SQVTM and ANQGSEA. The chain's CDR3 is CSVQDGTYEQYF. The CDR3 DNA reads as TGCAGCGTTCAAGACGGCACCTACGAGCAGTACTTC.

The DNA of the CDR3 is TGTGCCAGCAGCCAGCCCGTAGGACTAGCGGGACTAAATGAGCAGTTCTTC. It encodes CASSQPVGLAGLNEQFF. The chain combines TRBV14 with TRBJ2-1, with 12 bases identical to TRBD2. The CDR3 covers 17 residues. The germline CDR1 and CDR2 sequences are SGHDN and FVKESK. V gave up 3 bases and J gave up 7 bases; unmatched junction bases: 10.

The sample holds a few counts of this clone. The J gene is TRBJ2-7, the V gene TRBV7-8; D is uncertain. There are 12 residues in the CDR3. Germline loops: CDR1 SGHVS, CDR2 FQNEAQ. Trimming cost V 5 bases and J 4 bases, with 9 bases left between them. The CDR3 protein is CASSNLTYEQYF. The CDR3 DNA sequence: TGTGCCAGCAGCAACTTAACGTACGAGCAGTACTTC. Drawing the rest from reference TRBV7-8 and TRBJ2-7, the complete variable domain is GAGVSQSPRYKVAKRGQDVALRCDPISGHVSLFWYQQALGQGPEFLTYFQNEAQLDKSGLPSDRFFAERPEGSVSTLKIQRTQQEDSAVYLCASSNLTYEQYFGPGTRLTVT.

The V call is TRBV6-5, the J call TRBJ2-7; TRBD2 might be the D (6 bases). This CDR3 contains 14 residues. The germline V and J ends were trimmed by 6 bases and 0 bases, with 12 bases remaining between them. Germline CDR1 and CDR2: MNHEY and SVGAGI. The chain's CDR3 is CASSLAASSYEQYF. Here the CDR3 DNA reads TGTGCCAGCAGCTTAGCGGCGAGCTCCTACGAGCAGTACTTC.

The chain joins TRBV27 to TRBJ2-1, with D maybe TRBD1 (6 bases). The CDR3 length is 13 residues. The V gene's germline CDR1 is MNHEY and CDR2 SMNVEV (reference sequence). Trimming took 3 bases from V and 7 from J, leaving 10 bases between them. Written as DNA, the CDR3 is TGTGCCAGCAGTTTTGGGGACAATAATGAGCAGTTCTTC. Translated: CASSFGDNNEQFF.

The V and J genes are TRBV27 and TRBJ2-3, with TRBD2 identical over 14 bases. The CDR3 covers 16 residues. Losses at the gene ends were 3 bases for V and 1 base for J; bases not matched to a gene: 0. Germline assignment: CDR1 MNHEY and CDR2 SMNVEV (reference sequence). In DNA form, the CDR3 reads TGTGCCAGCAGTTTGACTAGCGGGAGGGGCACAGATACGCAGTATTTT. It yields the protein CASSLTSGRGTDTQYF.

V usage is TRBV10-3 and J usage is TRBJ2-2; D remains unclear. V gave up 6 bases and J gave up 3 bases, with 14 bases separating them. The length of the CDR3 is 15 residues. The germline gives CDR1 ENHRY, CDR2 SYGVKD. The CDR3 spells CAIRQAGRDTGELFF. The CDR3 region has the DNA TGTGCCATCAGACAAGCAGGAAGAGACACCGGGGAGCTGTTTTTT.

This chain links TRBV5-1 with TRBJ2-1, with D hard to call. Trimming took 3 bases from V and 5 from J, leaving 9 bases between them. This CDR3 is built from 13 residues. Germline loops: CDR1 SGHRS, CDR2 YFSETQ. CDR3 amino acids: CASSSASNNEQFF. In DNA, the CDR3 is TGCGCCAGCAGCTCGGCCAGTAACAATGAGCAGTTCTTC.

The V gene is TRBV9, the J gene TRBJ1-2; 7 bases match TRBD1. Germline V gives CDR1 SGDLS, CDR2 YYNGEE. Trimming took 4 bases from V and 2 from J; bases not matched to a gene: 5. The length of the CDR3 is 14 residues. CDR3 in DNA: TGTGCCAGCAGCACATCGACAGGGAACTATGGCTACACCTTC. Amino acids: CASSTSTGNYGYTF.

This clone was recorded once. V usage is TRBV7-9 and J usage is TRBJ1-2; no clear D. Germline V gives CDR1 SEHNR, CDR2 FQNEAQ (reference sequence). The CDR3 contains 14 residues. The ends were cut back, 5 bases at V and 8 bases at J, with 18 bases in the middle. CDR3: CASSPQLTAMGYTF. DNA of the CDR3: TGTGCCAGCAGCCCCCAGCTTACGGCGATGGGCTACACCTTC.

The genes are TRBV9 and TRBJ1-4; TRBD1 is a possible D gene (5 bases). Germline CDR1 is SGDLS and CDR2 is YYNGEE. Trimming took off 0 bases at V and 10 bases at J, with 10 bases between the two ends. This CDR3 has 13 amino acids. As DNA, the CDR3 is TGTGCCAGCAGCGTAGACGGGGCTGGAAAACTGTTTTTT. This gives the protein CASSVDGAGKLFF.

This sequence joins TRBV7-8 and TRBJ1-1, with 7 positions matching TRBD1. CDR3 size: 18 residues. The ends lost 0 bases at V and 0 bases at J; junction bases unmatched: 10. Germline CDR1 SGHVS, CDR2 FQNEAQ. CDR3 coding DNA: TGTGCCAGCAGCTTAGCGCGGGACAGAAAGATCATGAACACTGAAGCTTTCTTT. Translation gives CASSLARDRKIMNTEAFF.

The chain uses TRBV27 and TRBJ2-3, with 8 bases lining up with TRBD2. In germline, CDR1 is MNHEY, CDR2 SMNVEV (reference sequence). The CDR3 runs to 15 residues. The trim removed 5 bases at V and 1 base at J, leaving 5 bases unmatched. The CDR3 DNA follows: TGTGCCAGCAGTCCGACGACTAGCGGCACAGATACGCAGTATTTT. As protein: CASSPTTSGTDTQYF.

The genes are TRBV12-5 and TRBJ2-1, with a weak D call TRBD2 (5 bases). The CDR3 is 13 amino acids. The germline V gene has CDR1 LGHNT and CDR2 FRNRAP. V gave up 3 bases and J gave up 4 bases, with 7 bases separating them. This CDR3 is CASGLGLYNEQFF. The CDR3 DNA reads as TGTGCTAGTGGTTTAGGACTGTACAATGAGCAGTTCTTC.

The CDR3 sequence is CASSSETGVQYF. The CDR3 region has the DNA TGCGCCAGCAGCTCGGAGACAGGGGTACAGTACTTC. This rearrangement joins TRBV5-1 to TRBJ2-5; the match to TRBD1 covers 8 bases. Germline V gene data show CDR1 as SGHRS and CDR2 as YFSETQ. The J segment lost 11 bases and the V segment lost 3 bases, leaving 6 bases of the junction unmatched. The CDR3 totals 12 residues. Full variable domain (missing parts from reference TRBV5-1 and TRBJ2-5): KAGVTQTPRYLIKTRGQQVTLSCSPISGHRSVSWYQQTPGQGLQFLFEYFSETQRNKGNFPGRFSGRQFSNSRSEMNVSTLELGDSALYLCASSSETGVQYFGPGTRLLVL.

The genes are TRBV4-1 and TRBJ2-1; 9 positions match TRBD2. Per germline, CDR1 MGHRA and CDR2 YSYEKL. The CDR3 sequence is 18 residues long. Trimming cost V 0 bases and J 2 bases; bases outside gene matches: 8. The CDR3 loop reads CASSQDLAGGPAYNEQFF. The CDR3 coding sequence is TGCGCCAGCAGCCAAGATCTGGCGGGAGGGCCGGCCTACAATGAGCAGTTCTTC.